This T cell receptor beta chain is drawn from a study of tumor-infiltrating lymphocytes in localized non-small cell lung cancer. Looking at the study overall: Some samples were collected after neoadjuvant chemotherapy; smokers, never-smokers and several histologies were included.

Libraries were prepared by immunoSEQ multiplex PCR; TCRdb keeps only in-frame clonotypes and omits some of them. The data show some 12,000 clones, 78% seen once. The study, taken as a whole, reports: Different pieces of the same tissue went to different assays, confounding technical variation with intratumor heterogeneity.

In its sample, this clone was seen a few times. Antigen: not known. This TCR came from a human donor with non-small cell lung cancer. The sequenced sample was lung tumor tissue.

CDR3 in DNA: TGCGCCAGCAACCCGGGACAGGGGGCGTTTTACGAGCAGTACTTC. Amino acid sequence: CASNPGQGAFYEQYF. J is TRBJ2-7 and V is TRBV10-2; 12 bases map to TRBD1. Per germline, CDR1 WSHSY and CDR2 SAAADI. This CDR3 comprises 15 residues. J lost 4 bases, V lost 7 bases, and 8 bases had no gene match.